Following are 15 T cell receptor beta chains from one sample sequenced in a study of shared clonotypes between healthy human individuals. Some clones are missing from TCRdb's copy, which holds only in-frame ones; the method was immunoSEQ multiplex PCR. This table holds some 470,000 clones, roughly four fifths found once. Sequenced material: PBMCs. These receptors were obtained from a woman aged 40 to 50 in good health. Some clones in this sample may be carry-over from other donors' samples.

The J gene is TRBJ1-5, the V gene TRBV28, with 7 positions matching TRBD1. V lost 5 bases, J lost 5 bases, and 3 bases stayed unmatched. Germline lookup yields CDR1 MDHEN and CDR2 SYDVKM. The CDR3 consists of 13 residues. CDR3 DNA sequence: TGTGCCAGCAGTGGGACAGCTGATCAGCCCCAGCATTTT. It translates to CASSGTADQPQHF.

This chain uses TRBV28 with TRBJ2-7, with 8 bases identical to TRBD1. Per the germline V gene, CDR1 is MDHEN and CDR2 is SYDVKM. The CDR3 loop spans 14 amino acids. The V and J ends lost 6 bases and 2 bases, in that order; junction bases with no gene match: 6. CDR3 residues: CASRTGQDTYEQYF. The CDR3 nucleotides are TGTGCCAGCAGGACGGGACAGGATACCTACGAGCAGTACTTC.

This chain uses TRBV18 with TRBJ2-2; D gene ambiguous. The CDR3 has 15 amino acids. Germline V gene data show CDR1 as KGHSH and CDR2 as LQKENI. Trimming removed 3 bases from V and 4 bases from J, with 12 bases in between. The CDR3, as DNA: TGTGCCAGCTCACCGATACTCGTTGGCACCGGGGAGCTGTTTTTT. Amino acids: CASSPILVGTGELFF.

The chain recombines TRBV28 with TRBJ2-6; D assignment may be TRBD1 or TRBD2 (5 bases each). Looked up from germline, CDR1 is MDHEN and CDR2 is SYDVKM. Trimming removed 11 bases from V and 0 bases from J, with 20 bases in between. The CDR3 is made up of 17 amino acids. The CDR3: CASGAVGLPSGANVLTF. The CDR3 DNA reads as TGTGCCTCCGGGGCGGTAGGACTCCCCTCTGGGGCCAACGTCCTGACTTTC.

V is TRBV7-9 and J is TRBJ1-1; D is unresolved. Looked up from germline, CDR1 is SEHNR and CDR2 is FQNEAQ (reference sequence). The CDR3 extends over 13 amino acids. V was clipped by 4 bases and J by 4 bases, with 10 bases between them. Here the CDR3 reads CASSSPPGTEAFF. In nucleotides, the CDR3 is TGTGCCAGCAGCTCCCCCCCCGGCACTGAAGCTTTCTTT.

V usage is TRBV11-2 and J usage is TRBJ2-3, with 13 bases matching TRBD2. The V gene end was trimmed by 6 bases and the J gene end by 7 bases; junction bases not matched to a gene: 7. The germline V gene has CDR1 SGHAT and CDR2 FQNNGV. The CDR3 is made up of 15 amino acids. DNA of the CDR3: TGTGCCAGCAGGGGCGGGACTAGCGGGATGAATACGCAGTATTTT. It is translated as CASRGGTSGMNTQYF.

The rearrangement joins TRBV18 to TRBJ2-1; D might be TRBD1 (5 bases). Germline V gene lookup returns CDR1 KGHSH and CDR2 LQKENI. The CDR3 loop spans 14 amino acids. Trimming removed 2 bases from V and 4 bases from J, with 9 bases in between. The CDR3 DNA reads TGTGCCAGCTCACCAACAAGGGGATACAATGAGCAGTTCTTC. This encodes CASSPTRGYNEQFF.

A word on this clone: Other DNA variants within this sample encode the same CDR3. The chain uses TRBV2 and TRBJ2-7; D gene ambiguous. CDR1 is SNHLY and CDR2 is FYNNEI in the germline V gene. V was pared by 4 bases and J by 2 bases, with 6 bases between. This CDR3 contains 12 residues. The CDR3 reads CASSGDTYEQYF. The CDR3 DNA follows: TGTGCCAGCAGTGGGGATACCTACGAGCAGTACTTC.

This chain connects TRBV7-9 to TRBJ2-7, with D possibly being TRBD2 (6 bases). The V gene lost 4 bases and the J gene lost 3 bases, with 13 bases spanning the gap. The germline gives CDR1 SEHNR, CDR2 FQNEAQ (reference sequence). The CDR3 runs 14 residues. This chain's CDR3 is CASSYGGGDYEQYF. DNA of the CDR3: TGTGCCAGCAGCTACGGGGGTGGAGACTACGAGCAGTACTTC.

The V call is TRBV6-6, the J call TRBJ1-5, with unresolved D. This CDR3 has 15 residues. Between the trimmed V and J ends, which lost 6 bases and 0 bases, there was a span of 12 bases. Germline V gene sequence: CDR1 MNHNY, CDR2 SVGAGI (reference sequence). The CDR3 protein is CASSPGPNSNQPQHF. The CDR3, as DNA: TGTGCCAGCAGCCCAGGACCCAATAGCAATCAGCCCCAGCATTTT.

Note on this clone: A read error is the likely source, as a far larger clone sits one nucleotide away. The sample holds other DNA sequences that translate to the same CDR3. The V and J genes are TRBV2 and TRBJ2-7, with D maybe TRBD1 (5 bases). Germline loops: CDR1 SNHLY, CDR2 FYNNEI. Trimming cost V 6 bases and J 2 bases, with 14 bases left between them. The CDR3 covers 14 residues. The CDR3 nucleotides read TGTGCCAGCAGCGCCCAGGGCCCCCCCTACGAGCAGTACTTC. Its translation is CASSAQGPPYEQYF.

The chain employs TRBV18 and TRBJ2-5; D ambiguous. Germline V gives CDR1 KGHSH, CDR2 LQKENI. The CDR3 extends over 14 amino acids. V shed 3 bases and J shed 2 bases, with 10 bases lying between them. In nucleotides, the CDR3 is TGTGCCAGCTCACCGTATAGGGAACAAGAGACCCAGTACTTC. This encodes CASSPYREQETQYF.

About this clone: The sample holds other DNA sequences that translate to the same CDR3. The chain uses TRBV7-9 and TRBJ1-2, with D perhaps TRBD1 (5 bases). The germline V gene encodes CDR1 SEHNR and CDR2 FQNEAQ (reference sequence). Trimming cost V 2 bases and J 0 bases, with 13 bases left between them. The CDR3 length is 16 residues. CDR3 region: CASSLNPGKSNYGYTF. In DNA, the CDR3 is TGTGCCAGCAGCTTAAACCCAGGGAAGTCTAACTATGGCTACACCTTC.

The chain carries TRBV5-4 and TRBJ1-1; D unclear. The CDR3 has 14 residues. The germline CDR1 and CDR2 sequences are SGHNT and YYREEE (reference sequence). Trimming removed 1 base from V and 1 base from J, with 8 bases in between. Written as DNA, the CDR3 is TGTGCCAGCAGCTTGCGCGGGGAGAACACTGAAGCTTTCTTT. The encoded protein is CASSLRGENTEAFF.

J is TRBJ2-1 and V is TRBV29-1, with 13 bases matching TRBD2. The CDR3 is 17 amino acids. V lost 4 bases, J lost 3 bases, and 9 bases stayed unmatched. Germline CDR1 reads SQVTM; CDR2 reads ANQGSEA. CDR3 DNA: TGCAGCGTTGCAGGGACTAGCGGGGCCGAGCTCTACAATGAGCAGTTCTTC. As protein: CSVAGTSGAELYNEQFF.